This TCR beta chain was sequenced in a study of beta chain features in type 1 diabetes (dated by TCRdb to 2016 to 2019). For context, the study as a whole: No differences in mean age, gender distribution, total cell number or subset yield were found between patients and healthy donors. In the study, TCRB repertoires of sorted circulating CD4+ T cell subsets from recently diagnosed type 1 diabetes patients were compared with those of matched healthy donors. A total of 85 million to 110 million sorted cells were examined across all samples, and RNA yield correlated strongly with the number of cells per subset. Naive and central memory subsets were obtained from all 30 or so donors, but regulatory and stem cell-like memory subsets were isolated from only 8 patients and roughly eight healthy donors. Results the study describes overall, beyond this receptor: Sequencing cDNA rather than genomic DNA could over-represent highly expressing activated cells, although activation and CD3 levels did not differ between groups. In all four CD4+ subsets, TCRB CDR3 length was moderately but significantly shorter in type 1 diabetes patients. Fewer insertions and more nucleotide deletions at VDJ recombination sites were observed in patients with type 1 diabetes, implying thymic rearrangement abnormalities. Only small numbers of individuals were included in the HLA sub-analyses, which left unresolved whether HLA type had any influence on TCRB rearrangement. PCR may preferentially amplify shorter templates, but because patient and control samples were amplified and corrected together, any resulting skew would affect both groups equally. Naive, central memory and regulatory TCRB repertoires appeared more similar among patients than among healthy donors.

The entire amount of isolated RNA was reverse transcribed using the High Capacity cDNA Reverse Transcription Kit, so the sequenced TCRB transcripts were expressed ones. Deep immunoSEQ sequencing was applied to naive, central memory and regulatory T cell samples, giving an average of approximately 4 million total reads per sample. Sorted cells were lysed in RLT buffer, and RNA was extracted using DNase-treated RNeasy Micro or Mini kits according to cell number. Each cell subset was processed on its own to prevent cross-contamination, while patient and healthy donor samples were processed together. Using the immunoSEQ multiplex PCR, TCRB sequences were amplified from cDNA into 87-bp fragments spanning the CDR3 region. The amplicons were sequenced using the Illumina HiSeq platform. Under the source paper's analysis protocol: Synthetic template baselines were used to correct PCR bias computationally, reads within Hamming distance 2 were collapsed, and singletons that could not be merged were discarded. Reads were aligned against IMGT so that V, D and J genes, CDR3 length and insertions or deletions at six rearrangement sites could be assigned. Within each subset, clonotype counts were normalized to sorted cell number, and only after that were true diversity and Gini coefficients computed with the tcR R package. The overlap coefficient, calculated on TCRB nucleotide sequences, was used to measure repertoire sharing. Out-of-frame TCRB sequences from naive cells were analyzed to stand in for the pre-selection repertoire. TCRdb took this table from immuneACCESS and kept in-frame rearrangements with V and J called. Such tables lack part of the clones; where checked against another copy, unresolved V genes explain under half of the gap, and the rest is unexplained. D and trimming were read from the DNA, whereas the V and J calls and clone size are those reported in that table. Across this sample there are just under 150,000 clones, with 8% to 13% seen only once. The ten largest clones add up to under 1.5% of the sample.

Each donor gave one peripheral blood draw, averaging around 0.11 L, which was collected into heparinised tubes. A BD FACSAria II was used to sort naive, central memory, regulatory and stem cell-like memory CD4+ T cells with a panel that included CD45RO, CCR7, CD25, CD127, CD95 and CD27. Purity was above 95% for every sorted population. PBMCs were separated immediately by Lymphoprep density gradient centrifugation and were stained directly, without being cultured. To minimize batch effects, samples were stained and sorted in pairs, one healthy donor with one patient per experiment. The CDR1 and CDR2 encoded by the germline V gene (reference sequence) are MNHNY and SVGAGI. The CDR3 has 12 amino acids, counting the end cysteine and phenylalanine. Kept here is only the CDR3 DNA, which spans 36 bases and is read in frame from base 1. There are many counts of this clone. There is no known antigen for this receptor. The germline gene is not matched at one end of the junction; a read error may be the cause.

The sequencing sample was made of naive CD4+ T cells from blood. In the paper's terms, the cell subset or site label means: true naive CD4+ T cells. The receptor comes from a young man in good health. The sequence joins TRBV6-6 to TRBJ1-1, with a weak D call of TRBD1 (6 bases match). The sequenced DNA: TGTGCCAGCATGAATCTGGGGGCTGACGCTTTCTTT. It specifies CASMNLGADAFF.